The present T cell receptor (beta chain) was sequenced within a study of blood T cell repertoires in COVID-19. Overall study context: PBMCs, B-cell-depleted T cells, or T cells were the source of the cDNA or gDNA that made up the material.

Libraries were prepared by immunoSEQ multiplex PCR; TCRdb keeps only in-frame clonotypes and omits some of them. The sample yields under 200,000 clones, approximately 81% seen once. This clone was counted ten times or more. The CDR3 has 15 residues. CDR1 is MNHEY, CDR2 SVGEGT, per germline. V trimming: 2 bases; J trimming: 3 bases; junction bases outside the gene matches: 3. The chain combines TRBV6-2 or TRBV6-3 with TRBJ1-3; 8 bases agree with TRBD1. Material: peripheral blood. The clonotype was recovered from a woman older than 75 with acute or convalescent COVID-19. The CDR3 region has the DNA TGTGCCAGCAGTTACGGGACAGGCGGTGGAAACACCATATATTTT. Translating it yields CASSYGTGGGNTIYF.